This TCR beta chain comes out of a study of blood T cell repertoires in COVID-19. On the study more broadly: The origin of the acute and convalescent COVID-19 samples was the United States, Italy and Spain.

The authors' processing: How many nucleated cells were present was estimated from reference gene primer amplification. The table came from immunoSEQ multiplex PCR; TCRdb's copy has only in-frame clones and leaves some out. V, J and clone size are taken as reported in that table, and D and trimming were inferred from the DNA itself. The sample lists about 110,000 clones; over 75% were seen once. The CDR3 loop spans 14 amino acids. Germline CDR1 reads SGHTA; CDR2 reads FQGNSA. The ends were cut back, 2 bases at V and 7 bases at J, with 12 bases in the middle. The sequence was collected from a man aged 45-65 years with acute or convalescent COVID-19. This chain links TRBV7-2 with TRBJ2-1; D may be TRBD2 (6 bases). The material sequenced was peripheral blood. CDR3 sequence (DNA): TGTGCCAGCAGCTTAAGGGGACTTGGAAATGAGCAGTTCTTC. Protein: CASSLRGLGNEQFF.